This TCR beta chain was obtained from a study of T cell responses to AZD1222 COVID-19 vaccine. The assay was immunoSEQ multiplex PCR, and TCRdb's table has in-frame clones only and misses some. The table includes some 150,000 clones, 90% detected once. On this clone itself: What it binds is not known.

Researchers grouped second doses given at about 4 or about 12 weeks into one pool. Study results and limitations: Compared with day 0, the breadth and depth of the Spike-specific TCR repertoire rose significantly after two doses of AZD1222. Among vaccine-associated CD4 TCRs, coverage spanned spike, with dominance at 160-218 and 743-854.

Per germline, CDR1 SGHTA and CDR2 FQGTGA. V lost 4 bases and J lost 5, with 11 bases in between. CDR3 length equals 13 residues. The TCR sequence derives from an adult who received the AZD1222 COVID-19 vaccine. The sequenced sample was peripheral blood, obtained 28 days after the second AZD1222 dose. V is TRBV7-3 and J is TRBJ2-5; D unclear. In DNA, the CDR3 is TGTGCCAGCAGCTACGGACCGTCGGAGACCCAGTACTTC. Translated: CASSYGPSETQYF.